This T cell receptor beta chain comes out of a study of shared T cell receptors in the human thymus. J lost 4 bases, V lost 3 bases, and 31 bases had no gene match. The CDR3 covers 23 residues. Germline V gives CDR1 LGHNT, CDR2 FRNRAP. Libraries were prepared by immunoSEQ multiplex PCR; TCRdb keeps only in-frame clonotypes and omits some of them. The sample shows some 400,000 clones, 95% of them seen only once. This TCR came from a human donor. The sample taken for sequencing was thymocytes. V gene TRBV12-5 combines with J gene TRBJ2-7; 9 bases map to TRBD2. The chain's CDR3 is CASGFLYPLDFRSLAGILYEQYF. The DNA for the CDR3 is TGTGCTAGTGGTTTCCTCTACCCTCTGGACTTTAGGTCGCTAGCGGGGATTCTATACGAGCAGTACTTC.